This entry lists 9 T cell receptor beta chains sequenced from one sample in a study of neurological immune-mediated disorders. TCRdb re-analysed the 5' RACE reads in MiXCR, keeping a single row per CDR3 protein. The data hold about 76,000 distinct CDR3 sequences, with 15% to 20% observed a single time. Sequenced material: PBMCs. The source is a woman aged 40 to 49 in good health.

This clonotype showed up many times. The chain combines TRBV7-2 with TRBJ2-1; D unresolved. The germline V gene has CDR1 SGHTA and CDR2 FQGNSA. CDR3 length: 11 amino acids. The V and J ends lost 6 bases and 5 bases respectively, with 5 bases between them. The CDR3 here is CASSGDNEQFF. The CDR3 DNA reads TGTGCCAGCAGTGGGGACAATGAGCAGTTCTTC. The full variable domain, completed using reference TRBV7-2 and TRBJ2-1, is GAGVSQSPSNKVTEKGKDVELRCDPISGHTALYWYRQSLGQGLEFLIYFQGNSAPDKSGLPSDRFSAERTGGSVSTLTIQRTQQEDSAVYLCASSGDNEQFFGPGTRLTVL.

The table lists this clonotype with a few counts. This chain joins TRBV4-2 and TRBJ2-2; TRBD2 might be the D (6 bases). With 1 base removed from V and 4 bases from J, the gap between germline ends came to 10 bases. Germline CDR1 reads LGHNA; CDR2 reads YNFKEQ. The CDR3 is 15 amino acids. The chain's CDR3 is CASSQGQGGTGELFF. The CDR3 DNA follows: TGTGCCAGCAGCCAAGGGCAGGGAGGCACCGGGGAGCTGTTTTTT.

J is TRBJ2-3 and V is TRBV20-1; TRBD2 matches at 8 bases. Germline-derived CDR1 and CDR2 are DFQATT and SNEGSKA (reference sequence). This CDR3 spans 14 amino acids. V was clipped by 2 bases and J by 2 bases; unmatched bases: 3. CDR3 amino acids: CSARLAGFTDTQYF. For the CDR3, the DNA is TGCAGTGCTAGACTAGCGGGCTTCACAGATACGCAGTATTTT.

This clonotype was recorded many times. This rearrangement joins TRBV6-5 to TRBJ1-2; D might be TRBD1 (6 bases). Germline V gene data show CDR1 as MNHEY and CDR2 as SVGAGI. CDR3 length equals 14 residues. V gave up 6 bases and J gave up 4 bases, with 15 bases separating them. CDR3 residues: CASRGAGDPYGYTF. CDR3 bases: TGTGCCAGCAGGGGGGCAGGGGATCCCTATGGCTACACCTTC.

This clonotype occurred many times. This chain uses TRBV15 with TRBJ2-1; 11 bases fit TRBD2. The CDR3 is 20 amino acids. J gave up 0 bases and V 0 bases, and 10 bases lay outside the gene matches. Germline lookup yields CDR1 LNHNV and CDR2 YYDKDF (reference sequence). CDR3 nucleotide sequence: TGTGCCACCAGCAGAGAGCTACTAGCGGGGGCTCCGAGCTCCTACAATGAGCAGTTCTTC. Its translation: CATSRELLAGAPSSYNEQFF.

This clonotype was recorded only once. This rearrangement joins TRBV24-1 to TRBJ2-5, with unresolved D. The CDR3 is made up of 16 amino acids. CDR1 and CDR2 (germline): KGHDR, SFDVKD. V dropped 0 bases and J dropped 1 base, with 11 bases sitting between them. The CDR3 here is CATSDLKFGFQETQYF. The CDR3 DNA sequence: TGTGCCACCAGTGATTTGAAGTTTGGGTTCCAAGAGACCCAGTACTTC.

This clonotype was observed many times. This chain links TRBV5-6 with TRBJ1-1; D unclear. The CDR3 covers 12 residues. From germline, CDR1 is SGHDT and CDR2 YYEEEE. Trimming took off 4 bases at V and 7 bases at J, with 11 bases between the two ends. The CDR3 DNA is TGTGCCAGCAGCCAACAACAACGTGAAGCTTTCTTT. Amino acid sequence: CASSQQQREAFF.

This clonotype was seen a few times. The chain joins TRBV29-1 to TRBJ2-1; D is ambiguous. Germline V gene lookup returns CDR1 SQVTM and CDR2 ANQGSEA. There are 13 residues in the CDR3. V dropped 7 bases and J dropped 2 bases, with 12 bases sitting between them. The CDR3 sequence: CSAPRSPYNEQFF. The CDR3 nucleotides are TGCAGCGCTCCAAGAAGCCCCTACAATGAGCAGTTCTTC.

The sample holds many counts of this clonotype. This rearrangement joins TRBV20-1 to TRBJ2-1; 8 positions match TRBD2. The CDR3 length is 12 residues. CDR1 is DFQATT and CDR2 is SNEGSKA in the germline V gene (reference sequence). The V and J ends lost 7 bases and 6 bases, in that order; junction bases with no gene match: 5. CDR3: CSEGGGTNEQFF. The DNA for the CDR3 is TGCAGTGAGGGCGGGGGGACCAATGAGCAGTTCTTC.